This note documents a single T cell receptor beta chain sequence. No antigen is known for it. The CDR3 has 14 amino acids. Germline V gene lookup returns CDR1 SGHRS and CDR2 YFSETQ. V dropped 4 bases and J dropped 6; count of bases not matched to a gene: 6. This sample was taken from a study of cytotoxic CD8 clonotypes in ibrutinib-treated CLL. Study findings and constraints: Rare overall, public clonotypes shrank or held steady under therapy.

Clones were read by immunoSEQ multiplex PCR, and TCRdb kept only the in-frame ones, dropping some. The sample contains 160,000 or so clones, 70% to 85% of which appear only once. Material: PBMCs, obtained after 12 months of ibrutinib treatment. The receptor was derived from a human donor with chronic lymphocytic leukemia. The chain is built from TRBV5-1 and TRBJ1-5; 8 bases align to TRBD1. CDR3 loop: CASSADRGGQPQHF. CDR3 DNA: TGCGCCAGCAGCGCTGACAGGGGAGGTCAGCCCCAGCATTTT.